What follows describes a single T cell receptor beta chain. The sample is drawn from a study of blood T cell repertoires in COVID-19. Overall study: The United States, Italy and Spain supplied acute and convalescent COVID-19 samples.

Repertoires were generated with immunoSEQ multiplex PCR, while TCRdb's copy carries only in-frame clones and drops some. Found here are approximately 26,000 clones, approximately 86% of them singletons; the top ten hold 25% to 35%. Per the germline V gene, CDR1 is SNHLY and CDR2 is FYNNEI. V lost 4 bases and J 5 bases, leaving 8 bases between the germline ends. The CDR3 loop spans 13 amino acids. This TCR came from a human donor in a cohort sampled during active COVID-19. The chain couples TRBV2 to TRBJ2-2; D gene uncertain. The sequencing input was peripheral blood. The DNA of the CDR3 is TGTGCCAGCAGTGCCAGCGAAACCGGGGAGCTGTTTTTT. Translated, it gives CASSASETGELFF.